The clone carrying this TCR beta chain has a count of ten or more. This entry comes from a study of CD8 T cells in ankylosing spondylitis. Unmatched junction bases numbered 3, after V lost 7 bases and J lost 2 bases. The length of the CDR3 is 14 residues. Per the germline V gene, CDR1 is SQVTM and CDR2 is ANQGSEA. TCRdb reanalysed the 5' RACE reads using MiXCR and keeps one entry per CDR3 protein. Of around 180,000 distinct CDR3 sequences in the sample, 10% to 15% were seen once. The source is a female donor with ankylosing spondylitis or in good health (not recorded which). The rearrangement uses TRBV29-1 and TRBJ2-2; 11 bases map to TRBD1. Input material: blood, either unsorted or a sorted T cell fraction (not recorded which). The CDR3 nucleotides are TGCAGCGGTGGGACAGGGGGAAACACCGGGGAGCTGTTTTTT. It codes for CSGGTGGNTGELFF.